Presented here are 26 T cell receptor beta chains from one specimen sequenced in a study of chemoradiotherapy in HPV16-positive cancers. Profiled with immunoSEQ multiplex PCR; TCRdb holds only in-frame clones, not every one. The sample has about 3,400 clones; 80% to 95% are singletons. Sample: blood, taken from a patient who underwent chemoradiotherapy. These receptors all come from a human donor with HPV-associated anogenital cancer.

The V call is TRBV18, the J call TRBJ1-4; the D is unclear. The V end was cut by 4 bases, the J end by 5 bases, with 8 bases between. This CDR3 comprises 13 residues. Germline CDR1 reads KGHSH; CDR2 reads LQKENI. The CDR3 protein is CASSLGINEKLFF. The CDR3 region has the DNA TGTGCCAGCTCACTGGGCATCAATGAAAAACTGTTTTTT.

V gene TRBV2 combines with J gene TRBJ1-2; 7 nucleotides line up with TRBD1. The V and J ends lost 6 bases and 7 bases, in that order; junction bases with no gene match: 8. The germline gives CDR1 SNHLY, CDR2 FYNNEI. The CDR3 runs 13 residues. Here the CDR3 reads CASRQDREAGYTF. CDR3 DNA sequence: TGTGCCAGCAGGCAAGACAGGGAGGCTGGCTACACCTTC. The full variable domain, in which reference TRBV2 and TRBJ1-2 provide the parts outside the CDR3, is EPEVTQTPSHQVTQMGQEVILRCVPISNHLYFYWYRQILGQKVEFLVSFYNNEISEKSEIFDDQFSVERPDGSNFTLKIRSTKLEDSAMYFCASRQDREAGYTFGSGTRLTVV.

The chain couples TRBV19 to TRBJ1-2; possibly TRBD1 for D (6 bases). Germline assignment: CDR1 LNHDA and CDR2 SQIVND (reference sequence). The V end was cut by 4 bases, the J end by 10 bases, with 13 bases between. This CDR3 has 12 amino acids. Here the CDR3 reads CASSKDRGPYTF. The DNA for the CDR3 is TGTGCCAGTAGTAAGGACAGAGGACCCTACACCTTC.

The V gene is TRBV9, the J gene TRBJ1-1; no clear D gene. Between the trimmed V and J ends, which lost 4 bases and 2 bases, there was a span of 12 bases. This CDR3 region has 14 residues. Germline loops: CDR1 SGDLS, CDR2 YYNGEE. CDR3 residues: CASSFSTDNTEAFF. Written as DNA, the CDR3 is TGTGCCAGCAGCTTCTCGACGGATAACACTGAAGCTTTCTTT. Complete variable domain (other parts from reference TRBV9 and TRBJ1-1): DSGVTQTPKHLITATGQRVTLRCSPRSGDLSVYWYQQSLDQGLQFLIQYYNGEERAKGNILERFSAQQFPDLHSELNLSSLELGDSALYFCASSFSTDNTEAFFGQGTRLTVV.

V gene TRBV10-1 combines with J gene TRBJ2-7, with a tentative D call TRBD2 (5 bases). Trimming shortened V by 0 bases and J by 6 bases, and 9 bases separated the two germline ends. The germline V gene encodes CDR1 WNHNN and CDR2 SYGVQD (reference sequence). The CDR3 extends over 13 amino acids. The CDR3 coding sequence is TGCGCCAGCAGTGAGTCCGGACTTTCCGAGCAGTACTTC. This translates into CASSESGLSEQYF.

V and J are TRBV7-8 and TRBJ2-7; perhaps TRBD1 as D (5 bases). CDR1 SGHVS and CDR2 FQNEAQ come from the germline V gene. This CDR3 contains 14 residues. Trimming took 2 bases from V and 3 from J, leaving 11 bases between them. The CDR3 here is CASSLSDSRYEQYF. The CDR3 DNA sequence: TGTGCCAGCAGCTTATCTGACAGCCGCTACGAGCAGTACTTC.

This clone was detected once. The rearrangement uses TRBV9 and TRBJ2-2; either TRBD1 or TRBD2 may fit D (5 bases each). CDR1 and CDR2 from the germline V gene are SGDLS and YYNGEE. The ends were cut back, 0 bases at V and 7 bases at J, with 19 bases in the middle. This CDR3 has 17 amino acids. The CDR3 nucleotides are TGTGCCAGCAGCGTAGTATCTGGGGGTATGCGTAGCGGGGAGCTGTTTTTT. It specifies CASSVVSGGMRSGELFF. Full variable domain (outside the CDR3, taken from reference TRBV9 and TRBJ2-2): DSGVTQTPKHLITATGQRVTLRCSPRSGDLSVYWYQQSLDQGLQFLIQYYNGEERAKGNILERFSAQQFPDLHSELNLSSLELGDSALYFCASSVVSGGMRSGELFFGEGSRLTVL.

This chain uses TRBV14 with TRBJ1-1; possible D gene TRBD1, 5 bases. This CDR3 has 12 residues. Trimming removed 4 bases at V and 5 bases at J, with 8 bases between. From germline, CDR1 is SGHDN and CDR2 FVKESK. Written as DNA, the CDR3 is TGTGCCAGCAGCCCAGGGTGGACTGAAGCTTTCTTT. This gives the protein CASSPGWTEAFF.

CDR3 sequence reads: CAKDAGRRAKNIQYF. The CDR3, as DNA: TGCGCCAAGGACGCGGGCCGCCGAGCCAAAAACATTCAGTACTTC. This chain links TRBV23-1 with TRBJ2-4, with D tentatively TRBD2 (5 bases). TRBV23-1 is classed as an ORF, of uncertain function. The length of the CDR3 is 15 residues. V was trimmed by 10 bases and J by 0 bases, leaving 16 bases between them.

The chain joins TRBV29-1 to TRBJ2-5; 7 bases line up with TRBD1. The CDR3 has 12 residues. Germline V gene lookup returns CDR1 SQVTM and CDR2 ANQGSEA. The trim removed 4 bases at V and 2 bases at J, leaving 1 base unmatched. As DNA, the CDR3 is TGCAGCGTTGCGACAGGGCAAGAGACCCAGTACTTC. It is translated as CSVATGQETQYF.

The V and J genes are TRBV10-1 and TRBJ2-5; a possible D gene is TRBD2 (7 bases). Germline V gene sequence: CDR1 WNHNN, CDR2 SYGVQD (reference sequence). CDR3 length: 16 amino acids. The germline V and J ends were trimmed by 3 bases and 6 bases, with 20 bases remaining between them. CDR3 nucleotide sequence: TGCGCCAGCAGTGACGGGACACGGGGGGCATTGAAGACCCAGTACTTC. This codes for CASSDGTRGALKTQYF.

J is TRBJ2-7 and V is TRBV19, with 12 bases lining up with TRBD2. This CDR3 region has 14 residues. From germline, CDR1 is LNHDA and CDR2 SQIVND (reference sequence). Unmatched junction bases numbered 4, after V lost 6 bases and J lost 4 bases. The CDR3 DNA is TGTGCCAGTAGCGGACTAGCGGGGAAATACGAGCAGTACTTC. Translating it yields CASSGLAGKYEQYF.

The chain recombines TRBV25-1 with TRBJ2-2, with 7 bases that match TRBD2. The V and J ends lost 7 bases and 5 bases, in that order; junction bases with no gene match: 7. The CDR3 is 14 amino acids. Germline lookup yields CDR1 MGHDK and CDR2 SYGVNS. CDR3 in amino acids: CASTRGGGTGELFF. The CDR3 DNA sequence: TGTGCCAGCACGCGCGGGGGAGGAACCGGGGAGCTGTTTTTT.

The CDR3 loop reads CASSWTRRNTEAFF. In nucleotides, the CDR3 is TGTGCCAGCAGCTGGACCCGCAGGAACACTGAAGCTTTCTTT. The chain uses TRBV7-9 and TRBJ1-1; no firm D call. From germline, CDR1 is SEHNR and CDR2 FQNEAQ (reference sequence). The CDR3 sequence is 14 residues long. V lost 4 bases and J lost 1, with 10 bases in between.

As to this clone: Compared with germline, one end of the junction differs, possibly owing to a read error. The chain is built from TRBV2 and TRBJ1-2, with 7 positions matching TRBD1. Germline assignment: CDR1 SNHLY and CDR2 FYNNEI. The CDR3 totals 10 residues. The CDR3 loop is CASSVRTGSF. CDR3 bases: TGTGCCAGCAGTGTGAGGACAGGAAGCTTC. Complete variable domain (other parts from reference TRBV2 and TRBJ1-2): EPEVTQTPSHQVTQMGQEVILRCVPISNHLYFYWYRQILGQKVEFLVSFYNNEISEKSEIFDDQFSVERPDGSNFTLKIRSTKLEDSAMYFCASSVRTGSFGSGTRLTVV.

V usage is TRBV5-1 and J usage is TRBJ2-3, with TRBD1 matching over 10 bases. The CDR3 extends over 18 amino acids. Germline-derived CDR1 and CDR2 are SGHRS and YFSETQ. J gave up 1 base and V 3 bases, and 11 bases lay outside the gene matches. This CDR3 is CASSSTRSGTGGTDTQYF. CDR3 sequence (DNA): TGCGCCAGCAGCTCCACGCGCTCTGGGACAGGGGGCACAGATACGCAGTATTTT.

This rearrangement joins TRBV5-1 to TRBJ2-1; tentatively, D is TRBD1 or TRBD2 (5 bases each). Germline CDR1 SGHRS, CDR2 YFSETQ. The CDR3 extends over 17 amino acids. The V end lost 4 bases, the J end lost 4 bases, and 21 bases lay between the germline ends. This CDR3 is CASSATGTHAGYNEQFF. The CDR3 region has the DNA TGCGCCAGCAGCGCGACCGGGACCCACGCAGGGTACAATGAGCAGTTCTTC.

The chain recombines TRBV7-9 with TRBJ1-4, with unresolved D. From germline, CDR1 is SEHNR and CDR2 FQNEAQ (reference sequence). This CDR3 region has 14 residues. Trimming stripped 5 bases from V and 2 bases from J, with 9 bases between. CDR3 amino acids: CASSPGVTNEKLFF. CDR3 sequence (DNA): TGTGCCAGCAGCCCTGGTGTGACTAATGAAAAACTGTTTTTT.

The V and J genes are TRBV18 and TRBJ2-7; 7 nucleotides line up with TRBD1. V dropped 5 bases and J dropped 2; count of bases not matched to a gene: 9. Germline loops: CDR1 KGHSH, CDR2 LQKENI. CDR3 length: 15 amino acids. The CDR3 is CASSGTGTVTYEQYF. The CDR3 coding sequence is TGTGCCAGCTCAGGTACCGGGACAGTGACCTACGAGCAGTACTTC.

This CDR3 is CSAPTQETQYF. As DNA, the CDR3 is TGCAGTGCTCCGACCCAAGAGACCCAGTACTTC. The chain couples TRBV20-1 to TRBJ2-5; D gene ambiguous. Trimming removed 5 bases from V and 1 base from J, with 5 bases in between. The CDR3 is made up of 11 amino acids. Looked up from germline, CDR1 is DFQATT and CDR2 is SNEGSKA (reference sequence).

The chain recombines TRBV10-1 with TRBJ2-1, with a tentative D call TRBD2 (6 bases). V lost 7 bases and J lost 5, with 12 bases in between. The CDR3 is 13 amino acids. Germline V gene lookup returns CDR1 WNHNN and CDR2 SYGVQD (reference sequence). The CDR3, as DNA: TGCGCCAGCAACCGGGAGATAGACAATGAGCAGTTCTTC. Its translation is CASNREIDNEQFF.

In DNA, the CDR3 is TGTGCCAGCAGCTTAGAACCTAGCGGCTATGAGCAGTTCTTC. Protein sequence: CASSLEPSGYEQFF. The chain joins TRBV11-3 to TRBJ2-1; TRBD2 matches at 7 bases. The ends lost 0 bases at V and 8 bases at J; junction bases unmatched: 4. The germline V gene has CDR1 SGHNT and CDR2 YENEEA. The CDR3 has 14 amino acids.

This rearrangement joins TRBV13 to TRBJ1-1, with 7 bases aligning to TRBD1. This CDR3 has 14 amino acids. Germline values: CDR1 PRHDT, CDR2 FYEKMQ (reference sequence). Trimming at V came to 6 bases and at J to 1 base, leaving 5 bases not matched to a gene. Here the CDR3 DNA reads TGTGCCAGCAGTCCGACAGGGAGGAACACTGAAGCTTTCTTT. Its translation is CASSPTGRNTEAFF.

This clone was picked up a small number of times. V and J are TRBV7-3 and TRBJ2-2; D may correspond to TRBD1 or TRBD2 (6 bases each). This CDR3 has 17 residues. Germline CDR1 is SGHTA and CDR2 is FQGTGA. V lost 4 bases and J 4 bases, leaving 19 bases between the germline ends. CDR3 sequence reads: CASSSLGSGGPTGELFF. The CDR3 DNA reads TGTGCCAGCAGCTCCCTCGGGAGTGGGGGGCCCACCGGGGAGCTGTTTTTT.

This clone was recorded only once. The CDR3 loop reads CASSIPWQGASGANVLTF. The CDR3 DNA reads TGTGCCAGTAGTATACCATGGCAGGGGGCCTCTGGGGCCAACGTCCTGACTTTC. This rearrangement joins TRBV19 to TRBJ2-6; the match to TRBD1 covers 8 bases. The J segment lost 0 bases and the V segment lost 2 bases, leaving 6 bases of the junction unmatched. The germline gives CDR1 LNHDA, CDR2 SQIVND (reference sequence). The CDR3 totals 18 residues.

The rearrangement joins TRBV6-5 to TRBJ2-5; possibly TRBD1 for D (5 bases). V gave up 3 bases and J gave up 1 base, with 12 bases separating them. The CDR3 totals 15 residues. Per the germline V gene, CDR1 is MNHEY and CDR2 is SVGAGI. CDR3 loop: CASSYTTVPQETQYF. DNA for the CDR3: TGTGCCAGCAGTTATACGACAGTGCCCCAAGAGACCCAGTACTTC.